This T cell receptor beta chain was documented in a study of T-cell reconstitution after alpha-beta-depleted transplantation in children. Ten or more counts support this clonotype. The V end was cut by 8 bases, the J end by 3 bases, with 20 bases between. Germline loops: CDR1 DFQATT, CDR2 SNEGSKA (reference sequence). The CDR3 is made up of 14 amino acids. The library targeted TCRbeta and was prepared with unique molecular identifiers. One entry per CDR3 protein, called by TCRdb with MiXCR from the PCR reads. The table includes approximately 250,000 distinct CDR3 sequences, around 25% detected once. The chain has TRBV20-1 and TRBJ2-7; D is ambiguous. Sequenced here: PBMCs, sampled before TCRalphabeta/CD19-depleted stem cell transplant. The clonotype was recovered from a girl aged 2-10 years with Fanconi anemia, due to receive a stem cell transplant. The CDR3 sequence is CSSQPALIRYEQYF. CDR3 nucleotide sequence: TGCAGTTCTCAGCCCGCCCTTATCCGCTACGAGCAGTACTTC.